The sequence of this T cell receptor beta chain was determined in a study of cytomegalovirus exposure and HLA in healthy donors. Germline CDR1 SGHRS, CDR2 YFSETQ. Trimming removed 3 bases from V and 11 bases from J; junction bases left unmatched: 10. The CDR3 is 13 amino acids. At the time of sampling, donors were nominally healthy, though unrecorded immune exposures were likely. Study-level findings and limits: Cytomegalovirus status was reportedly diagnosed by the classifier with high specificity and sensitivity. Indistinguishable V segments, including TRBV6-2 and TRBV6-3, were excluded.

Of note for this clone: The antigen remains unidentified.

Primers for the PCR totalled 60 Vbeta and 13 Jbeta. TCRdb's copy holds only in-frame clones and misses some; the assay was immunoSEQ multiplex PCR. The sample consists of 75,000 to 80,000 clones, around 78% of them appearing once. The V gene is TRBV5-1, the J gene TRBJ1-1, with 7 bases that match TRBD1. The TCR comes from a man aged 35-49 years in good health and CMV-seronegative. Sequenced sample: PBMCs. The CDR3 sequence is CASSSKTGVRAFF. The CDR3 nucleotides read TGCGCCAGCAGCTCAAAAACAGGGGTACGGGCTTTCTTT. Full variable domain (remainder filled in from reference TRBV5-1 and TRBJ1-1): KAGVTQTPRYLIKTRGQQVTLSCSPISGHRSVSWYQQTPGQGLQFLFEYFSETQRNKGNFPGRFSGRQFSNSRSEMNVSTLELGDSALYLCASSSKTGVRAFFGQGTRLTVV.